Given below is one T cell receptor (beta chain) in context. These data come from a study of blood T cell repertoires in COVID-19. The overall study: Acute-phase and convalescent COVID-19 samples originated in the United States, Italy and Spain. The cDNA or gDNA used as material had been derived from T cells, B-cell-depleted T cells, or PBMCs.

The ends were cut back, 3 bases at V and 2 bases at J, with 13 bases in the middle. This CDR3 spans 16 amino acids. In germline, CDR1 is SGHVS, CDR2 FQNEAQ. The repertoire was sequenced with immunoSEQ multiplex PCR; TCRdb's copy has only in-frame clones and lacks some. Here the sample spans around 220,000 clones, around 88% being singletons. Sequenced sample: peripheral blood. The sequence was collected from a man aged 18 to 30 with active or convalescent COVID-19. V is TRBV7-8 and J is TRBJ1-4, with unresolved D. CDR3 DNA: TGTGCCAGCAGCTTCCGTCACCGGGTTACTAATGAAAAACTGTTTTTT. This translates into CASSFRHRVTNEKLFF.